The clone carrying this TCR beta chain showed up just once. Source study methods: From reference gene primer amplification, estimates of nucleated cell counts were derived. Method: immunoSEQ multiplex PCR; TCRdb's copy keeps in-frame clones and lacks some. V, J and clone size reflect that table, while D and trimming were determined from the DNA. The sample lists under 30,000 clones, about 91% occurring once. Trimming cost V 3 bases and J 0 bases; bases outside gene matches: 7. CDR1 is SGHVS, CDR2 FQNEAQ, per germline. This CDR3 region has 16 residues. The data were taken from a study of blood T cell repertoires in COVID-19. Study information: The United States, Italy and Spain supplied acute and convalescent COVID-19 samples. The cDNA or gDNA used as material had been derived from T cells, B-cell-depleted T cells, or PBMCs.

The sequenced sample was peripheral blood. The V call is TRBV7-8, the J call TRBJ1-2, with 7 bases matching TRBD1. This receptor was taken from a man aged 45-65 years with active COVID-19. The CDR3 sequence: CASSFRTGTPNYGYTF. CDR3 coding DNA: TGTGCCAGCAGCTTTCGGACAGGAACTCCTAACTATGGCTACACCTTC.